In this sample, the clone carrying this TCR beta chain turned up many times. The sample comes from a study of Graves' ophthalmopathy and Graves' hyperthyroidism. From RNA, the CDR3 regions of TCR beta chains were amplified and sequenced. Following a first-round RT-PCR that used HTBI primers, a second-round multiplex PCR was carried out. TCRdb used MiXCR to reprocess the multiplex PCR reads, holding one entry per CDR3 protein. This table has about 660,000 distinct CDR3 sequences, under 50% appearing once. Germline-derived CDR1 and CDR2 are SGHTA and FQGNSA. Trimming removed 5 bases from V and 7 bases from J, with 12 bases in between. The CDR3 has 14 residues.

The receptor was derived from an adult man with Graves' ophthalmopathy. The sequencing input was peripheral blood. The chain links TRBV7-2 to TRBJ1-6; D is perhaps TRBD1 (5 bases). The CDR3 region has the DNA TGTGCCAGCAGCGTCAGGGTCTGGAATTCACCCCTCCACTTT. It yields the protein CASSVRVWNSPLHF.